Following are 11 T cell receptor beta chains from one sample sequenced in a study of blood T cell repertoires in COVID-19. Using immunoSEQ multiplex PCR, the repertoire was profiled, and TCRdb retains in-frame clones only, with some absent. The table shows roughly 250,000 clones, with approximately 80% occurring only once. Sequencing was performed on peripheral blood. The receptors stem from a woman aged 40-49 years with active or convalescent COVID-19.

This chain joins TRBV27 and TRBJ2-1, with 8 bases fitting TRBD2. Germline loops: CDR1 MNHEY, CDR2 SMNVEV (reference sequence). V was clipped by 6 bases and J by 8 bases; unmatched bases: 15. The CDR3 consists of 16 residues. CDR3: CASSPRAGGPFHEQFF. The CDR3 coding sequence is TGTGCCAGCAGCCCCCGGGCGGGGGGCCCGTTCCATGAGCAGTTCTTC.

The chain has TRBV20-1 and TRBJ2-1; D remains ambiguous. V was trimmed by 8 bases and J by 1 base, leaving 6 bases between them. CDR3 length equals 11 residues. Germline V gene sequence: CDR1 DFQATT, CDR2 SNEGSKA (reference sequence). This chain's CDR3 is CSPQSYNEQFF. In DNA, the CDR3 is TGCAGTCCACAATCCTACAATGAGCAGTTCTTC.

The chain uses TRBV11-2 and TRBJ1-3; no clear D. Trimming removed 5 bases at V and 0 bases at J, with 8 bases between. Germline loops: CDR1 SGHAT, CDR2 FQNNGV. The CDR3 extends over 14 amino acids. The CDR3 region is CASSQTFSGNTIYF. Written as DNA, the CDR3 is TGTGCCAGCAGCCAAACATTCTCTGGAAACACCATATATTTT.

This clone showed up just a few times. This chain links TRBV24-1 with TRBJ1-1; 9 positions agree with TRBD1. The V gene's germline CDR1 is KGHDR and CDR2 SFDVKD. Trimming took 4 bases from V and 11 from J; bases not matched to a gene: 4. The CDR3 is 12 residues long. CDR3 amino acids: CATSEDRGMAFF. The CDR3 DNA reads TGTGCCACCAGTGAGGACAGGGGAATGGCTTTCTTT.

This chain joins TRBV29-1 and TRBJ2-5, with a weak D call TRBD1 (6 bases). The length of the CDR3 is 12 residues. Between the trimmed V and J ends, which lost 7 bases and 2 bases, there was a span of 11 bases. The V gene's germline CDR1 is SQVTM and CDR2 ANQGSEA. Written as DNA, the CDR3 is TGCAGCGAGAGAGACAGGCAAGAGACCCAGTACTTC. Amino acid sequence: CSERDRQETQYF.

V and J are TRBV25-1 and TRBJ2-5; 8 positions match TRBD2. V dropped 5 bases and J dropped 3; count of bases not matched to a gene: 8. The CDR3 is made up of 15 amino acids. Germline V lookup: CDR1 MGHDK, CDR2 SYGVNS. In nucleotides, the CDR3 is TGTGCCAGCAGTATTAGACTAGCGCTAAAAGAGACCCAGTACTTC. Translating gives CASSIRLALKETQYF.

This rearrangement joins TRBV6-5 to TRBJ1-5; D may be TRBD1 (5 bases). V was pared by 11 bases and J by 0 bases, with 17 bases between. The CDR3 extends over 15 amino acids. From germline, CDR1 is MNHEY and CDR2 SVGAGI. CDR3 amino acids: CAAGRGLYSNQPQHF. The CDR3 DNA is TGTGCCGCAGGGAGGGGTTTGTATAGCAATCAGCCCCAGCATTTT.

The V and J genes are TRBV11-2 and TRBJ1-2, with D hard to call. The CDR3 runs 15 residues. CDR1 is SGHAT and CDR2 is FQNNGV in the germline V gene. With 3 bases removed from V and 2 bases from J, the gap between germline ends came to 13 bases. CDR3 residues: CASSFPVTQNYGYTF. In DNA, the CDR3 is TGTGCCAGCAGCTTCCCTGTCACCCAGAACTATGGCTACACCTTC.

This clone was observed a handful of times. V usage is TRBV6-5 and J usage is TRBJ2-7, with 8 positions matching TRBD1. This CDR3 comprises 14 residues. Germline V gene lookup returns CDR1 MNHEY and CDR2 SVGAGI. Trimming cost V 5 bases and J 1 base; bases outside gene matches: 4. CDR3 amino acids: CASSPGQVSYEQYF. For the CDR3, the DNA is TGTGCCAGCAGTCCGGGACAGGTTTCCTACGAGCAGTACTTC.

This chain uses TRBV20-1 with TRBJ2-5; D gene ambiguous. Germline CDR1 reads DFQATT; CDR2 reads SNEGSKA (reference sequence). The CDR3 sequence is 12 residues long. Trimming shortened V by 3 bases and J by 1 base, and 6 bases separated the two germline ends. The CDR3 DNA is TGCAGTGCTAGTACTACCCAAGAGACCCAGTACTTC. As protein: CSASTTQETQYF.

The genes are TRBV27 and TRBJ1-1; no reliable D call. V was shortened by 6 bases and J by 5 bases, with 16 bases between the two germline ends. This CDR3 region has 14 residues. Germline V gene data show CDR1 as MNHEY and CDR2 as SMNVEV (reference sequence). Here the CDR3 reads CASSHSGRWTEAFF. In DNA, the CDR3 is TGTGCCAGCAGCCATTCAGGTCGATGGACTGAAGCTTTCTTT.